Listed here are 8 T cell receptor beta chains from one sample, sequenced in a study of cytomegalovirus exposure and HLA in healthy donors. The PCR ran on 60 Vbeta and 13 Jbeta primers. This table comes from immunoSEQ multiplex PCR, and its TCRdb copy is limited to in-frame clones, with some not included. This table holds under 35,000 clones, more than 55% found once. What was sequenced was PBMCs. The receptors shown here come from a male donor in good health and CMV-seropositive.

V gene TRBV11-2 combines with J gene TRBJ2-7; D is possibly TRBD1 (7 bases). This CDR3 has 17 amino acids. The germline V gene encodes CDR1 SGHAT and CDR2 FQNNGV. V was cut by 1 base and J by 0 bases, with 16 bases left in between. CDR3 region: CASSLGQGGPSSYEQYF. The CDR3 DNA reads TGTGCCAGCAGCTTAGGGCAGGGGGGCCCTAGCTCCTACGAGCAGTACTTC.

The rearrangement uses TRBV6-1 and TRBJ1-2; TRBD1 agrees at 7 bases. Germline V CDR1 and CDR2: MNHNS, SASEGT. The CDR3 length is 15 residues. After removal of 0 bases from V and 5 bases from J, the junction contained 6 bases not matched to a gene. The CDR3 DNA is TGTGCCAGCAGTGAAGCAGGGGGCGCGAGGTATGGCTACACCTTC. Translating it yields CASSEAGGARYGYTF.

The gene calls are TRBV6-4 and TRBJ2-3; 8 positions match TRBD2. The ends lost 5 bases at V and 2 bases at J; junction bases unmatched: 3. CDR3 length equals 14 residues. The V gene's germline CDR1 is MRHNA and CDR2 SNTAGT. Here the CDR3 DNA reads TGTGCCAGCAGTCGAGCGGGGGCCACAGATACGCAGTATTTT. This gives the protein CASSRAGATDTQYF.

Only a few counts were recorded for this clone. V usage is TRBV9 and J usage is TRBJ2-7; a possible D gene is TRBD1 (5 bases). The germline V gene has CDR1 SGDLS and CDR2 YYNGEE. Deletions cut 3 bases from V and 5 bases from J, with 15 bases between. CDR3 size: 14 residues. CDR3 DNA sequence: TGTGCCAGCAGCGCACCTACAAGGGGAAACGAGCAGTACTTC. Translation: CASSAPTRGNEQYF.

The V call is TRBV25-1, the J call TRBJ2-2; TRBD2 is a possible D gene (6 bases). V was cut by 4 bases and J by 3 bases, with 18 bases left in between. The CDR3 is 17 residues long. Germline lookup yields CDR1 MGHDK and CDR2 SYGVNS. This CDR3 is CASSVRTGGRYTGELFF. The CDR3 nucleotides read TGTGCCAGCAGTGTTCGTACAGGAGGGAGATACACCGGGGAGCTGTTTTTT. Variable domain in full (rest from reference TRBV25-1 and TRBJ2-2): EADIYQTPRYLVIGTGKKITLECSQTMGHDKMYWYQQDPGMELHLIHYSYGVNSTEKGDLSSESTVSRIRTEHFPLTLESARPSHTSQYLCASSVRTGGRYTGELFFGEGSRLTVL.

This clone came up a few times. The rearrangement joins TRBV7-3 to TRBJ1-1; possibly TRBD1 for D (5 bases). CDR3 length: 13 residues. V dropped 5 bases and J dropped 3 bases, with 10 bases sitting between them. The germline V gene encodes CDR1 SGHTA and CDR2 FQGTGA. CDR3 DNA sequence: TGTGCCAGCAGCGCCCAGGGATACACTGAAGCTTTCTTT. It yields the protein CASSAQGYTEAFF.

The chain couples TRBV30 to TRBJ1-1; 8 bases line up with TRBD1. Germline-derived CDR1 and CDR2 are GTSNPN and SVGIG (reference sequence). The V segment lost 4 bases and the J segment 4 bases; nucleotides outside the gene matches: 2. The length of the CDR3 is 12 residues. CDR3 sequence reads: CAWNRGTTEAFF. The DNA for the CDR3 is TGTGCCTGGAACAGGGGGACCACTGAAGCTTTCTTT. The variable domain in full, with the rest retrieved from reference TRBV30 and TRBJ1-1, is SQTIHQWPATLVQPVGSPLSLECTVEGTSNPNLYWYRQAAGRGLQLLFYSVGIGQISSEVPQNLSASRPQDRQFILSSKKLLLSDSGFYLCAWNRGTTEAFFGQGTRLTVV.

V usage is TRBV5-1 and J usage is TRBJ2-5; 10 nucleotides line up with TRBD2. The J call is in doubt because the DNA end fits TRBJ2-7 better. The CDR3 sequence is 17 residues long. The germline V gene has CDR1 SGHRS and CDR2 YFSETQ. The CDR3 reads CASSLAHQREGAYEQYF. The CDR3 DNA reads as TGCGCCAGCAGCTTGGCCCACCAGCGGGAGGGAGCCTACGAGCAGTACTTC.